This TCR beta chain was sequenced in a study of neurological immune-mediated disorders. On the study more broadly: For the 34 multiple sclerosis patients, the disease was relapsing-remitting in some 31 and secondary progressive in 3.

In each sequencing run, over 160 million TCR-beta sequences were generated from 15-18 subjects. Each CDR3 protein is one row after TCRdb ran MiXCR on the 5' RACE reads. This sample yields tens of thousands of distinct CDR3 sequences, of which around 2.5% are seen a single time; approximately 2.4% belongs to the top ten. This CDR3 contains 14 residues. CDR1 SGHTA and CDR2 FQGNSA come from the germline V gene. V was shortened by 5 bases and J by 1 base, with 11 bases between the two germline ends. In this sample, this clonotype turned up many times. The chain is built from TRBV7-2 and TRBJ1-1; the D gene is possibly TRBD1 (5 bases). Sample: PBMCs. The source of this sequence is a man in his fifties with multiple sclerosis. The CDR3 reads CASSPRGSNTEAFF. CDR3 sequence (DNA): TGTGCCAGCAGCCCGAGGGGTTCGAACACTGAAGCTTTCTTT.